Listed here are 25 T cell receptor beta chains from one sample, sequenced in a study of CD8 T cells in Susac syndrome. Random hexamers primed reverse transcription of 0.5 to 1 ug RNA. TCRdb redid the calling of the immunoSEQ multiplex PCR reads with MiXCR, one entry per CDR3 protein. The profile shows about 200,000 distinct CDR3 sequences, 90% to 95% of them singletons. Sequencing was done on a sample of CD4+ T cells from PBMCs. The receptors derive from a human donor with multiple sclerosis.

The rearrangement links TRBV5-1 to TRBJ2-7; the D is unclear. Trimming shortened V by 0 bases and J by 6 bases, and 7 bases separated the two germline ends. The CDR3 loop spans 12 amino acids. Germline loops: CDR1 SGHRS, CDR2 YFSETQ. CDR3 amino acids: CASSLGHSEQYF. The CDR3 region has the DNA TGCGCCAGCAGCTTGGGACACTCCGAGCAGTACTTC.

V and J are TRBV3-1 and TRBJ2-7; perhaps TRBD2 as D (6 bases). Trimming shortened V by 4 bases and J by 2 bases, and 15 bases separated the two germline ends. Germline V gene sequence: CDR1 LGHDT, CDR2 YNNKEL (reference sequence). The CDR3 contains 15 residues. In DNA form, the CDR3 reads TGTGCCAGCAGCCGTTCGGGGCGGGGAGCCTACGAGCAGTACTTC. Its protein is CASSRSGRGAYEQYF.

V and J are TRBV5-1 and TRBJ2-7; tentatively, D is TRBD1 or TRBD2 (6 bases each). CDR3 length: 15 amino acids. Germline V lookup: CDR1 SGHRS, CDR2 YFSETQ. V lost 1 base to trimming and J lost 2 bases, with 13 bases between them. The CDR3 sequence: CASSLMAGTTYEQYF. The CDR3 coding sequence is TGCGCCAGCAGCTTGATGGCGGGGACAACCTACGAGCAGTACTTC.

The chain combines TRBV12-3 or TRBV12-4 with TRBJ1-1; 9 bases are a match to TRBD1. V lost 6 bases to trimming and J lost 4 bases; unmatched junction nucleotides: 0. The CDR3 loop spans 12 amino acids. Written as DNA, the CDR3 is TGTGCCAGCAGGACAGGGGGCACTGAAGCTTTCTTT. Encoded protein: CASRTGGTEAFF.

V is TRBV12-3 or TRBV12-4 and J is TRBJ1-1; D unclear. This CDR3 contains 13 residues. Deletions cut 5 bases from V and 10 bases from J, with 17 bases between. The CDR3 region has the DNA TGTGCCAGCAGTGCACTAGCACCAGAAGGAGCTTTCTTT. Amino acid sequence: CASSALAPEGAFF.

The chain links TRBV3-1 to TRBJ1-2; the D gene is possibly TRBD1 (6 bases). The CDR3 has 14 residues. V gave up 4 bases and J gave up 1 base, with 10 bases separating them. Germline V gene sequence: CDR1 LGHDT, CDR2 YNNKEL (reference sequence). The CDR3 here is CASSRGQFNYGYTF. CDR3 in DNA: TGTGCCAGCAGCCGCGGACAGTTTAACTATGGCTACACCTTC.

In DNA form, the CDR3 reads TGCAGTGCTAGTCAGGGGAAATACGAGCAGTACTTC. Amino acids: CSASQGKYEQYF. The V and J genes are TRBV20-1 and TRBJ2-7; a possible D gene is TRBD1 (6 bases). Germline-derived CDR1 and CDR2 are DFQATT and SNEGSKA (reference sequence). The CDR3 contains 12 residues. V gave up 3 bases and J gave up 4 bases, with 10 bases separating them.

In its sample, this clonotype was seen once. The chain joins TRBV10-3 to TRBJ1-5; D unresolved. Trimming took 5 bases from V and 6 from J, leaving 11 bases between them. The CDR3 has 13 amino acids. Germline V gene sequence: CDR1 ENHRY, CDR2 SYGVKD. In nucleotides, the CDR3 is TGTGCCATCAGTAGGGATGGCGGTCAGCCCCAGCATTTT. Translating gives CAISRDGGQPQHF.

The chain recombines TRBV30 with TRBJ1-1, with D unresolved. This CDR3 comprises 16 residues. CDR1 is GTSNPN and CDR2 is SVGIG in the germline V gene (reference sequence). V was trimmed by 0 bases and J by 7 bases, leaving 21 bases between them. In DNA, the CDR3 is TGTGCCTGGAGTGTATGGGCCCGACCGCGGGGTGTTGAAGCTTTCTTT. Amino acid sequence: CAWSVWARPRGVEAFF.

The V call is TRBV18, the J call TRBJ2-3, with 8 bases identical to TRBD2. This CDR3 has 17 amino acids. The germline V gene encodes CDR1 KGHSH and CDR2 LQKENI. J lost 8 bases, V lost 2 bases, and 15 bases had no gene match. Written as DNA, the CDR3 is TGTGCCAGCTCACCAAGGGGAGCGGGAGCCAGTGTGGGTACGCAGTATTTT. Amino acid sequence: CASSPRGAGASVGTQYF.

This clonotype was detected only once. In DNA, the CDR3 is TGTGCCAGCAGCGAGGGGACTAGCGGGCTGCATGAGCAGTTCTTC. Translating gives CASSEGTSGLHEQFF. V usage is TRBV9 and J usage is TRBJ2-1; 12 bases align to TRBD2. Germline V gene sequence: CDR1 SGDLS, CDR2 YYNGEE. The CDR3 sequence is 15 residues long. The J segment lost 8 bases and the V segment lost 3 bases, leaving 6 bases of the junction unmatched.

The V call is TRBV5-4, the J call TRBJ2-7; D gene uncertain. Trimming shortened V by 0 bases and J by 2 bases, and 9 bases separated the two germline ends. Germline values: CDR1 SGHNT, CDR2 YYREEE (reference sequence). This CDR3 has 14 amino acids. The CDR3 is CASSLDPGPYEQYF. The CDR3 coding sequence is TGTGCCAGCAGCTTGGATCCGGGTCCCTACGAGCAGTACTTC.

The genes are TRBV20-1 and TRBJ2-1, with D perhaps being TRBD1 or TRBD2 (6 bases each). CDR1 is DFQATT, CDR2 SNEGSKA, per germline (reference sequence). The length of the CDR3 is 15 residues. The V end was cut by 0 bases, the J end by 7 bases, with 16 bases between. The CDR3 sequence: CSAREGGARLNEQFF. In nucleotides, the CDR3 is TGCAGTGCTAGAGAGGGGGGCGCGCGGTTGAATGAGCAGTTCTTC.

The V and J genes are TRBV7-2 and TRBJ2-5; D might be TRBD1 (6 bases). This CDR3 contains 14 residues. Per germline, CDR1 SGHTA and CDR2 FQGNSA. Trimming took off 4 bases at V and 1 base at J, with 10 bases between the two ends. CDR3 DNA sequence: TGTGCCAGCAGCTCCGGGACATTCCAAGAGACCCAGTACTTC. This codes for CASSSGTFQETQYF. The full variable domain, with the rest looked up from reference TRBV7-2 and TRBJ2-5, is GAGVSQSPSNKVTEKGKDVELRCDPISGHTALYWYRQSLGQGLEFLIYFQGNSAPDKSGLPSDRFSAERTGGSVSTLTIQRTQQEDSAVYLCASSSGTFQETQYFGPGTRLLVL.

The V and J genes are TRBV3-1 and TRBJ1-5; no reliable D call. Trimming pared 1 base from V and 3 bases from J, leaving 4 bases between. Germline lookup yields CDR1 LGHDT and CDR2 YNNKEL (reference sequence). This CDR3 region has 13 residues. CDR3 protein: CASSQGVNQPQHF. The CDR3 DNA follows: TGTGCCAGCAGCCAAGGCGTCAATCAGCCCCAGCATTTT.

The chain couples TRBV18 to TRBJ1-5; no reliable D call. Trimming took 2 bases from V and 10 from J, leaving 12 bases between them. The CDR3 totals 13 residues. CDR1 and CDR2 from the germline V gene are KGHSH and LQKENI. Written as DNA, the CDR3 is TGTGCCAGCTCACCAGGGGAAAACTATCCCCAGCATTTT. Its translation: CASSPGENYPQHF.

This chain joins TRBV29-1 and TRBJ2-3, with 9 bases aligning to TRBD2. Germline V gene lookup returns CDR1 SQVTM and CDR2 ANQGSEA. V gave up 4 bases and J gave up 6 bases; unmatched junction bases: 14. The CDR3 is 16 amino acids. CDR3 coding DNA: TGCAGCGTTGCCCCGGGACTAGCTTTTGAGGGGGATACGCAGTATTTT. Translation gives CSVAPGLAFEGDTQYF.

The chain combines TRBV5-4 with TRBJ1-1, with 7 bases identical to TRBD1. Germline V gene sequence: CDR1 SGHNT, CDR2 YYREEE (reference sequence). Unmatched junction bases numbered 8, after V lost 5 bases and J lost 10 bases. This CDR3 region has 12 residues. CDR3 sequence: CASSADREVAFF. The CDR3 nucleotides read TGTGCCAGCAGTGCCGACAGGGAGGTAGCTTTCTTT.

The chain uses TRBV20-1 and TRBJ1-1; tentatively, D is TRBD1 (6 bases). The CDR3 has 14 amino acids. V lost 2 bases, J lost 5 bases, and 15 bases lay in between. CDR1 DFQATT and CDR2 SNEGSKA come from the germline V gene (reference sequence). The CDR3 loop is CSARWIRGGTEAFF. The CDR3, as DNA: TGCAGTGCTAGATGGATCAGGGGAGGGACTGAAGCTTTCTTT.

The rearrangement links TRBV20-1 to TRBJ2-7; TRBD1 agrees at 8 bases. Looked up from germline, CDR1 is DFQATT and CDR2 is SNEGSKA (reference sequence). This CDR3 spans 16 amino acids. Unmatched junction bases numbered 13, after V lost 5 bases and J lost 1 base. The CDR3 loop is CSARPPLDRGSYEQYF. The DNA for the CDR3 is TGCAGTGCTCGTCCTCCCTTAGACAGGGGATCCTACGAGCAGTACTTC.

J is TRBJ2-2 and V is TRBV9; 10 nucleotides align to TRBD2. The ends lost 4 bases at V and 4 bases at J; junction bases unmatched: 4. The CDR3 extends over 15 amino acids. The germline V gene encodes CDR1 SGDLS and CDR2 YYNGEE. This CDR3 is CASSRASGGTGELFF. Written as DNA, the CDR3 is TGTGCCAGCAGCCGCGCTAGCGGGGGCACCGGGGAGCTGTTTTTT.

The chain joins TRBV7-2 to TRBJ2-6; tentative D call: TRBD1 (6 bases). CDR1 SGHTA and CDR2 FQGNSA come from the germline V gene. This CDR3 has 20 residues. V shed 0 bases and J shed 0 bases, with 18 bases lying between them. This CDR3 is CASSLAPARQASSGANVLTF. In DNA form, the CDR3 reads TGTGCCAGCAGCTTAGCCCCCGCGAGACAGGCGAGCTCTGGGGCCAACGTCCTGACTTTC.

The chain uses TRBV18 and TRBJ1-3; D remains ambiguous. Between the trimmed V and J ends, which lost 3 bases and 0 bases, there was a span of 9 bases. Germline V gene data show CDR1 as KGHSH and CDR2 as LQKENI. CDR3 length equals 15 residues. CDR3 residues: CASSPSPVSGNTIYF. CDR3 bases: TGTGCCAGCTCACCGTCGCCAGTCTCTGGAAACACCATATATTTT.

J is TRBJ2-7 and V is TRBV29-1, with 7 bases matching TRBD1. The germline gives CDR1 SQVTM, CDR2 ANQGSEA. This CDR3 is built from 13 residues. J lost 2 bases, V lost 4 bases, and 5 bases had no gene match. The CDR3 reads CSVGTGSAYEQYF. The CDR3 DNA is TGCAGCGTTGGGACAGGCAGTGCCTACGAGCAGTACTTC.

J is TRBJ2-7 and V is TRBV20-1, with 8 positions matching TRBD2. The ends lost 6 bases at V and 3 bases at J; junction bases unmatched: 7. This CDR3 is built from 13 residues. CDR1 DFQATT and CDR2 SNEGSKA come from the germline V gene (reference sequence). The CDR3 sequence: CSANPGTSYEQYF. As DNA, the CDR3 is TGCAGTGCCAACCCCGGGACTAGCTACGAGCAGTACTTC.